This TCR beta chain was recovered during a study of vaccination and CD4 T cells after COVID-19. A word on this clonotype: Its antigen is unidentified.

V shed 4 bases and J 4 bases; nucleotides not matched to a gene: 7. The CDR3 spans 16 residues. In germline, CDR1 is MNHEY, CDR2 SMNVEV (reference sequence). Treatment denoted: roughly ten-day PBMC culture with coronavirus spike peptide pools or control peptides (ViraFEST assay). The Oncomine TCR Beta short-read assay sequenced DNA from cultured CD4+ T cells. TCRdb re-derived calls from the PCR reads in MiXCR, one entry per CDR3 protein. The data show around 19,000 distinct CDR3 sequences, around 55% seen once. The sample taken for sequencing was CD4+ T cells from blood, cultured in vitro. The source is a human donor who had recovered from COVID-19. The chain links TRBV27 to TRBJ2-7; 13 nucleotides align to TRBD2. The CDR3 sequence: CASSSPTSGGLYEQYF. The CDR3 nucleotides read TGTGCCAGCAGTTCCCCGACTAGCGGGGGGCTATACGAGCAGTACTTC.